Here is one T cell receptor beta chain with its context. This specimen comes from a study of blood T cell repertoires in COVID-19. Study at large: There were acute and convalescent COVID-19 samples, and they came from the United States, Italy and Spain. Sources were T cells, B-cell-depleted T cells, or PBMCs; the material itself was cDNA or gDNA.

The CDR3 is made up of 14 amino acids. Trimming shortened V by 3 bases and J by 1 base, and 9 bases separated the two germline ends. CDR1 and CDR2 from the germline V gene are SGHTA and FQGTGA. In the study's own analysis: Scientists estimated how many nucleated cells there were by amplifying reference gene primers. Some clones are missing from TCRdb's copy, which holds only in-frame ones; the method was immunoSEQ multiplex PCR. The V and J calls and clone size were taken over from that table, and D and trimming were inferred from the DNA. Among 58,000 or so clones listed, about 85% were seen once. The TCR sequence derives from a woman between 65 and 79 years old with active COVID-19. The sample taken for sequencing was peripheral blood. The chain joins TRBV7-3 to TRBJ1-2; TRBD1 might be the D (6 bases). DNA for the CDR3: TGTGCCAGCAGCTTTGGCAGGGGTAACTATGGCTACACCTTC. Its protein is CASSFGRGNYGYTF.